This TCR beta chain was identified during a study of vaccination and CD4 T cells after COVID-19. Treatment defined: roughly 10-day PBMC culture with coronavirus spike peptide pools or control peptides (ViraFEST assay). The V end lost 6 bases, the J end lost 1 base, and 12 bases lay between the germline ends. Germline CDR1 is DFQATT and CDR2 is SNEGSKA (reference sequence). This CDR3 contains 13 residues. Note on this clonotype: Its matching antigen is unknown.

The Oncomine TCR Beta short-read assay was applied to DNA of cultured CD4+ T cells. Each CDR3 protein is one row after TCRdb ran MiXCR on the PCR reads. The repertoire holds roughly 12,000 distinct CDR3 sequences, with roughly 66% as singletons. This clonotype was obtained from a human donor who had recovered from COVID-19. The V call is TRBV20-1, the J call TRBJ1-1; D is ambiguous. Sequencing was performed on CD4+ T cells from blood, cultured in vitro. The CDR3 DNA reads TGCAGTGCACCTAGGACGGGGAACACTGAAGCTTTCTTT. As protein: CSAPRTGNTEAFF.